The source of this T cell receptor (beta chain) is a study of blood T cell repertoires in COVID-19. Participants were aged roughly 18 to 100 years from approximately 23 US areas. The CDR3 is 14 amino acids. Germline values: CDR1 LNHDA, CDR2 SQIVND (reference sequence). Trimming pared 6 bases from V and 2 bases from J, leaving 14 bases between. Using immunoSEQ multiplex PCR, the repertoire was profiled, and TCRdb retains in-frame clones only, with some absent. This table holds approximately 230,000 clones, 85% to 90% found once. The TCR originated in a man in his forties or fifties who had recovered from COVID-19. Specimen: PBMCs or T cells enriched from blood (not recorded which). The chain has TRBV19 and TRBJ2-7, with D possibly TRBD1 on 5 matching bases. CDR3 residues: CASSPQVGAYEQYF. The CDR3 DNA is TGTGCCAGTAGCCCACAGGTTGGGGCCTACGAGCAGTACTTC. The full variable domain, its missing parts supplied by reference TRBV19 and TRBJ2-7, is DGGITQSPKYLFRKEGQNVTLSCEQNLNHDAMYWYRQDPGQGLRLIYYSQIVNDFQKGDIAEGYSVSREKKESFPLTVTSAQKNPTAFYLCASSPQVGAYEQYFGPGTRLTVT.